This is a list of T cell receptor beta chains from one sample in a study of identical twins. TCRdb ran MiXCR on the 5' RACE reads and lists one entry per CDR3 protein. The sample carries around 240,000 distinct CDR3 sequences, approximately 7% recorded once. These data also formed part of another study, on yellow fever vaccine responses in identical twins.

Sequenced material: memory (CD45RO+) T cells sorted from blood. Receptor source: a woman under 30 in good health. CDR3s include the opening cysteine and the closing phenylalanine or tryptophan. Each record gives: J gene, D gene, V gene, clone size, CDR3 length, CDR3 protein, CDR3 DNA. A D gene is named only where the DNA matches it firmly. A row's size may be missing; if present it is once, few, many or a size class.

TRBJ2-7 NA TRBV10-3 few 14 CAISSQGMAYEQYF TGTGCCATCAGTAGTCAGGGGATGGCCTACGAGCAGTACTTC
TRBJ2-7 NA TRBV7-8 many 15 CASSQGGGGSYEQYF TGTGCCAGCAGCCAGGGGGGCGGGGGATCCTACGAGCAGTACTTC
TRBJ2-1 NA TRBV9 many 15 CASSTATTALNEQFF TGTGCCAGCAGCACCGCAACTACAGCCCTCAATGAGCAGTTCTTC
TRBJ2-2 NA TRBV7-6 many 11 CASSSTGELFF TGTGCCAGCAGCTCTACCGGGGAGCTGTTTTTT
TRBJ2-5 NA TRBV6-1 NA 15 CASNAPGGIQETQYF TGTGCCAGCAATGCCCCTGGGGGCATCCAAGAGACCCAGTACTTC
TRBJ1-1 NA TRBV25-1 few 15 CASSELRGRGTEAFF TGTGCCAGCAGTGAATTAAGGGGACGGGGCACTGAAGCTTTCTTT
TRBJ2-2 TRBD1 TRBV9 few 18 CASSVETGGRWYIGELFF TGTGCCAGCAGCGTTGAGACAGGGGGCCGCTGGTATATCGGGGAGCTGTTTTTT
TRBJ2-7 NA TRBV24-1 many 12 CATSLGRGEQYF TGTGCCACCAGTTTAGGGCGCGGCGAGCAGTACTTC
TRBJ2-2 NA TRBV12-3/TRBV12-4 NA 17 CASSPLSGRMNTGELFF TGTGCCAGCAGTCCGCTTTCTGGACGCATGAACACCGGGGAGCTGTTTTTT
TRBJ1-1 TRBD1 TRBV5-1 many 14 CASSYDRGGTEAFF TGCGCCAGCAGTTATGACAGGGGAGGCACTGAAGCTTTCTTT